Presented here are 29 T cell receptor beta chains from one specimen sequenced in a study of blood T cells in healthy people across ages. Together with a sample-barcoded 5' primer, a J-beta primer mix was included in a second PCR lasting roughly 6 to 12 cycles. TCRdb re-analysed the 5' RACE reads in MiXCR, keeping a single row per CDR3 protein. The table records 1.5 million or so distinct CDR3 sequences, 35% to 45% of them present only once. The sequenced material came from blood. The source of these receptors is a woman younger than 30 in good health.

The CDR3 nucleotides read TGTGCCAGCAGCCAAGATCCCAGTGCTAAAGAGTACTTC. It is translated as CASSQDPSAKEYF. The chain links TRBV3-1 to TRBJ2-7; D is unclear. Germline V CDR1 and CDR2: LGHDT, YNNKEL (reference sequence). The ends were cut back, 0 bases at V and 11 bases at J, with 14 bases in the middle. CDR3 length: 13 residues.

Notes on this clonotype: Compared with germline, one end of the junction differs, possibly owing to a read error. The V and J genes are TRBV4-1 and TRBJ2-1; D is unresolved. The germline gives CDR1 MGHRA, CDR2 YSYEKL. This CDR3 has 14 residues. This CDR3 reads CASNPTIPYKEQFF. The CDR3 coding sequence is TGCGCCAGCAATCCGACAATCCCTTACAAGGAGCAGTTCTTC.

This clonotype was detected many times. This chain joins TRBV2 and TRBJ2-1; tentative D call: TRBD2 (6 bases). This CDR3 is 11 amino acids long. The V and J ends lost 3 bases and 9 bases respectively, with 6 bases between them. The germline V gene has CDR1 SNHLY and CDR2 FYNNEI. The CDR3 is CASSEGGEQFF. The CDR3 nucleotides are TGTGCCAGCAGTGAGGGAGGTGAGCAGTTCTTC.

V gene TRBV20-1 combines with J gene TRBJ2-5, with 12 positions matching TRBD2. The better agreement between TRBJ2-7 and the DNA end casts doubt on the J call. CDR1 DFQATT and CDR2 SNEGSKA come from the germline V gene (reference sequence). The CDR3 totals 16 residues. CDR3 sequence (DNA): TGCAGTGCTAGAGACAGACTAGCGGGAGAATTTTCCGAGCAGTACTTC. Translated, it gives CSARDRLAGEFSEQYF.

This clonotype was observed a handful of times. CDR3 nucleotides: TGCAGCGTGGGCCCCGGCGCCTACGAGCAGTACTTC. It is translated as CSVGPGAYEQYF. V gene TRBV29-1 combines with J gene TRBJ2-7; D call uncertain. Trimming shortened V by 6 bases and J by 2 bases, and 11 bases separated the two germline ends. The CDR3 is 12 residues long. The germline V gene has CDR1 SQVTM and CDR2 ANQGSEA.

This clonotype was seen more than once but under ten times. A much larger clone lies one base from this, so it may be a read error. This rearrangement joins TRBV20-1 to TRBJ2-1, with 7 bases identical to TRBD2. Germline loops: CDR1 DFQATT, CDR2 SNEGSKA (reference sequence). This CDR3 has 14 amino acids. Trimming removed 4 bases from V and 10 bases from J; junction bases left unmatched: 13. The CDR3 DNA reads as TGCAGTGCTACGGGAGGCCCAAGCTCCTACGAGCAGTTCTTC. Its protein is CSATGGPSSYEQFF.

In its sample, this clonotype was seen a few times. The chain joins TRBV10-3 to TRBJ2-1; a possible D gene is TRBD1 (6 bases). The CDR3 is 15 residues long. The germline V and J ends were trimmed by 10 bases and 1 base, with 17 bases remaining between them. Germline lookup yields CDR1 ENHRY and CDR2 SYGVKD. The CDR3 DNA sequence: TGTGCCACCGGTCAGGGGCCCCTTTCCTACAATGAGCAGTTCTTC. Translated: CATGQGPLSYNEQFF.

V usage is TRBV4-1 and J usage is TRBJ1-6, with a possible D match to TRBD1 (6 bases). Trimming left V 1 base short and J 4 bases short, with 26 bases between. Germline loops: CDR1 MGHRA, CDR2 YSYEKL. The CDR3 runs 21 residues. The CDR3 DNA follows: TGCGCCAGCAGCCAAGGGGGGGACACCACCTTGAGGACCAGGTATAATTCACCCCTCCACTTT. Its translation: CASSQGGDTTLRTRYNSPLHF.

This clonotype was seen more than once but under ten times. The chain joins TRBV12-3 or TRBV12-4 to TRBJ1-1, with 8 bases identical to TRBD1. Trimming removed 5 bases from V and 5 bases from J; junction bases left unmatched: 10. The length of the CDR3 is 15 residues. The CDR3 here is CASSPNSGGGTEAFF. The CDR3, as DNA: TGTGCCAGCAGTCCGAATTCAGGGGGCGGGACTGAAGCTTTCTTT.

In this sample, this clonotype turned up a few times. The V call is TRBV7-2, the J call TRBJ1-5; no clear D gene. V shed 3 bases and J shed 4 bases, with 7 bases lying between them. Germline V gene data show CDR1 as SGHTA and CDR2 as FQGNSA. This CDR3 spans 13 amino acids. CDR3 region: CASSLARNQPQHF. As DNA, the CDR3 is TGTGCCAGCAGCTTGGCGAGAAATCAGCCCCAGCATTTT.

The V call is TRBV19, the J call TRBJ2-4; D is tentatively TRBD1 or TRBD2 (5 bases each). The DNA end favors TRBJ2-7, so the J call may be wrong. Germline assignment: CDR1 LNHDA and CDR2 SQIVND (reference sequence). The CDR3 totals 14 residues. The CDR3 loop is CASSAWGNSYEQYF. The CDR3 DNA is TGTGCCAGTAGTGCCTGGGGGAACTCCTACGAGCAGTACTTC.

The rearrangement joins TRBV12-3 or TRBV12-4 to TRBJ2-5, with unresolved D. V was pared by 3 bases and J by 1 base, with 9 bases between. The CDR3 loop spans 14 amino acids. The DNA for the CDR3 is TGTGCCAGCAGTTTCGCTCGGACCCAAGAGACCCAGTACTTC. It encodes CASSFARTQETQYF.

The chain couples TRBV7-6 to TRBJ2-1; a possible D gene is TRBD2 (6 bases). V was clipped by 1 base and J by 12 bases, with 19 bases between them. The CDR3 sequence is 15 residues long. The germline V gene encodes CDR1 SGHVS and CDR2 FNYEAQ. In nucleotides, the CDR3 is TGTGCCAGCAGCTTAGGAACTAGCATACCCGCAGGGCAGTTCTTC. Protein product: CASSLGTSIPAGQFF.

This clonotype turned up a few times. The chain recombines TRBV4-3 with TRBJ1-4; D is ambiguous. Germline CDR1 LGHNA, CDR2 YSLEER. The CDR3 is made up of 15 amino acids. V was clipped by 2 bases and J by 3 bases, with 10 bases between them. The CDR3 reads CASSQYSASNEKLFF. CDR3 DNA: TGCGCCAGCAGCCAATATAGCGCGTCTAATGAAAAACTGTTTTTT.

The chain carries TRBV6-5 and TRBJ1-6; perhaps TRBD1 as D (5 bases). Germline lookup yields CDR1 MNHEY and CDR2 SVGAGI. V was cut by 2 bases and J by 7 bases, with 9 bases left in between. The CDR3 is made up of 14 amino acids. CDR3 nucleotide sequence: TGTGCCAGCAGTTACGGGGGGGGGAATTCACCCCTCCACTTT. It is translated as CASSYGGGNSPLHF.

This clonotype was observed a single time. Possible read error: a much larger clone is one base away. The chain is built from TRBV6-1 and TRBJ2-3; no reliable D call. This CDR3 comprises 13 residues. CDR1 and CDR2 from the germline V gene are MNHNS and SASEGT. CDR3 amino acids: CAGSEGNTDTQYF. CDR3 DNA sequence: TGTGCCGGCAGTGAAGGGAATACAGATACGCAGTATTTT.

The rearrangement joins TRBV9 to TRBJ1-2; D call uncertain. The V and J ends lost 0 bases and 6 bases respectively, with 21 bases between them. Germline-derived CDR1 and CDR2 are SGDLS and YYNGEE. The CDR3 runs to 17 residues. The CDR3 here is CASSVGARNTLRDGYTF. In DNA, the CDR3 is TGTGCCAGCAGCGTAGGGGCACGTAACACCCTGAGGGATGGCTACACCTTC.

The chain employs TRBV5-1 and TRBJ1-2; D might be TRBD1 (6 bases). Germline V gene data show CDR1 as SGHRS and CDR2 as YFSETQ. The length of the CDR3 is 15 residues. Deletions cut 4 bases from V and 4 bases from J, with 17 bases between. CDR3 loop: CASSPALGTSYGYTF. The CDR3 bases are TGCGCCAGCAGCCCCGCCCTGGGGACAAGCTATGGCTACACCTTC.

The gene calls are TRBV27 and TRBJ2-3; 7 bases are shared with TRBD1. V shed 7 bases, J shed 6 bases, and the junction held 13 bases outside the gene matches. The V gene's germline CDR1 is MNHEY and CDR2 SMNVEV (reference sequence). The CDR3 is made up of 15 amino acids. The CDR3 sequence is CASTPNSGGRDTQYF. The CDR3 DNA follows: TGTGCCAGCACCCCAAACTCAGGGGGAAGGGATACGCAGTATTTT.

This chain joins TRBV20-1 and TRBJ1-3; no clear D gene. CDR3 length: 13 residues. Germline-derived CDR1 and CDR2 are DFQATT and SNEGSKA (reference sequence). V lost 6 bases and J 3 bases, leaving 12 bases between the germline ends. In nucleotides, the CDR3 is TGCAGTGCGGGCGGGAGAGGTGGAAACACCATATATTTT. Its translation is CSAGGRGGNTIYF.

The chain links TRBV7-2 to TRBJ1-1, with TRBD1 matching over 11 bases. The CDR3 extends over 15 amino acids. Germline trimming cut 5 bases from V and 3 bases from J; bases unmatched to any gene: 5. In germline, CDR1 is SGHTA, CDR2 FQGNSA. The CDR3 region has the DNA TGTGCCAGCAGCCACCGGGACAGGGGGTACACTGAAGCTTTCTTT. This gives the protein CASSHRDRGYTEAFF.

This clonotype showed up just a few times. This rearrangement joins TRBV6-6 to TRBJ1-2; 8 bases match TRBD1. With 7 bases clipped from V and 8 bases from J, the junction kept 9 bases outside the gene matches. The CDR3 is made up of 13 amino acids. Germline values: CDR1 MNHNY, CDR2 SVGAGI (reference sequence). In nucleotides, the CDR3 is TGTGCCAGCATTCCGGACAGGGCTGGGGGCTACACCTTC. Translation: CASIPDRAGGYTF.

This clonotype was found a few times. The chain carries TRBV20-1 and TRBJ1-2; D gene ambiguous. Germline V gives CDR1 DFQATT, CDR2 SNEGSKA (reference sequence). The CDR3 totals 14 residues. V was clipped by 4 bases and J by 0 bases, with 12 bases between them. CDR3 nucleotide sequence: TGCAGTGCTAAGGGTGACACTTCTAACTATGGCTACACCTTC. Amino acid sequence: CSAKGDTSNYGYTF.

For this clonotype: The germline gene is not matched at one end of the junction; a read error may be the cause. The V gene is TRBV7-9, the J gene TRBJ2-7, with D tentatively TRBD1 (5 bases). The V gene's germline CDR1 is SEHNR and CDR2 FQNEAQ (reference sequence). This CDR3 is built from 12 residues. Here the CDR3 DNA reads TGTTCCAGCAGCTTAGACAGCTACGAGCAGTACTTC. Translated, it gives CSSSLDSYEQYF.

V is TRBV7-2 and J is TRBJ1-2, with 7 bases matching TRBD1. There are 16 residues in the CDR3. The germline gives CDR1 SGHTA, CDR2 FQGNSA. The CDR3 spells CHSSSSWDSFYYGYTF. For the CDR3, the DNA is TGTCACAGCAGCTCCTCCTGGGACAGCTTTTACTATGGCTACACCTTC.

The CDR3 nucleotides are TGCAGTGCCGATGCGGGAGCTATCGAGACCCAGTACTTC. This encodes CSADAGAIETQYF. V is TRBV20-1 and J is TRBJ2-7; the match to TRBD2 covers 7 bases. The DNA end is more similar to TRBJ2-5, so the J call may be wrong. The CDR3 has 13 residues. Germline values: CDR1 DFQATT, CDR2 SNEGSKA (reference sequence).

The sample holds a few counts of this clonotype. This rearrangement joins TRBV20-1 to TRBJ2-1; tentatively, D is TRBD1 or TRBD2 (6 bases each). In germline, CDR1 is DFQATT, CDR2 SNEGSKA (reference sequence). Trimming took 5 bases from V and 8 from J, leaving 28 bases between them. CDR3 size: 17 residues. The chain's CDR3 is CSALRSKPWGAPDEQFF. The DNA of the CDR3 is TGCAGTGCTCTTCGAAGCAAGCCATGGGGGGCGCCAGATGAGCAGTTCTTC.

The rearrangement joins TRBV9 to TRBJ1-2; no clear D. Trimming removed 0 bases at V and 9 bases at J, with 15 bases between. The CDR3 loop spans 14 amino acids. The germline gives CDR1 SGDLS, CDR2 YYNGEE. Here the CDR3 reads CASSVESDDGRYTF. CDR3 bases: TGTGCCAGCAGCGTAGAATCTGATGATGGACGCTACACCTTC.

The rearrangement joins TRBV11-1 to TRBJ2-1; a weak D match, TRBD2 (5 bases). Trimming left V 8 bases short and J 0 bases short, with 14 bases between. This CDR3 has 15 residues. Germline V gene sequence: CDR1 SGHAT, CDR2 FQDESV (reference sequence). The CDR3 protein is CASREQRSSYNEQFF. The CDR3 DNA follows: TGTGCCAGCCGCGAACAGCGGAGCTCCTACAATGAGCAGTTCTTC.